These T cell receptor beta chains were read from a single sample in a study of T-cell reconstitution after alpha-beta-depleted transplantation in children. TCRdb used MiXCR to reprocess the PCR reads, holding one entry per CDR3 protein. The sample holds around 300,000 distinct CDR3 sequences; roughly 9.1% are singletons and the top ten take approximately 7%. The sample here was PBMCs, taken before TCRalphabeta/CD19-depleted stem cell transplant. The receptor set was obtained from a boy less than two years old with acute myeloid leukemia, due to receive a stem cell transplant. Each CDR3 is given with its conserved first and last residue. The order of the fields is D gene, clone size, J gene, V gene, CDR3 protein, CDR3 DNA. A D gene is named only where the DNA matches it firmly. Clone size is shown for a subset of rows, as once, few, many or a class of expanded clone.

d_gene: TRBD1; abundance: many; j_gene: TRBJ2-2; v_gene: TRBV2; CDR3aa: CASRPGTGTGELFF; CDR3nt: TGTGCCAGCAGACCCGGGACAGGTACCGGGGAGCTGTTTTTT
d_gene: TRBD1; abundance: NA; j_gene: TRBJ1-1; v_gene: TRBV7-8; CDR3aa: CASSDQGAGTEAFF; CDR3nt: TGTGCCAGCAGCGATCAGGGGGCTGGCACTGAAGCTTTCTTT
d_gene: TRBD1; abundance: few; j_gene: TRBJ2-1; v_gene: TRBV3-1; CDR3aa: CASSQAVQGYNEQFF; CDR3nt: TGTGCCAGCAGCCAAGCCGTACAGGGGTACAATGAGCAGTTCTTC
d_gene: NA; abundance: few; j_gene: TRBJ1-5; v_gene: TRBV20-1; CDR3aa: CSANGGRDRPQHF; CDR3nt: TGCAGTGCCAACGGGGGGCGAGATCGGCCCCAGCATTTT
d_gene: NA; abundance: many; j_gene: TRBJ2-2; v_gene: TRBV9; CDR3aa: CASSVGDRAGELFF; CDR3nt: TGTGCCAGCAGCGTAGGCGACCGAGCCGGGGAGCTGTTTTTT
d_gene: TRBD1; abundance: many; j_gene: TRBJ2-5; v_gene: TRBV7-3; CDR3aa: CASSLNRGRQETQYF; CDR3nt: TGTGCCAGCAGCTTGAACAGGGGGCGGCAAGAGACCCAGTACTTC
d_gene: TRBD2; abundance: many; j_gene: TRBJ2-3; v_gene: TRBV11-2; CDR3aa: CASSLERTSATQHTDTQYF; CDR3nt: TGTGCCAGCAGCTTAGAACGGACTAGCGCAACCCAGCACACAGATACGCAGTATTTT
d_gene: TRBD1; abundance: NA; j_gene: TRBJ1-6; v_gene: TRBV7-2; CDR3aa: CASSLSTGAGSPLHF; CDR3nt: TGTGCCAGCAGCTTATCAACAGGGGCAGGTTCACCCCTCCACTTT
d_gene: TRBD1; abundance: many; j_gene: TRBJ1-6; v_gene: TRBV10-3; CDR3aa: CATWGQPNSPLHF; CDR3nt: TGTGCCACCTGGGGACAGCCTAATTCACCCCTCCACTTT
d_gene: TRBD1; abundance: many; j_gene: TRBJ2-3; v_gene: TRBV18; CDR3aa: CASSRDRGREDTQYF; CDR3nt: TGTGCCAGCTCACGGGACAGGGGGCGCGAGGATACGCAGTATTTT
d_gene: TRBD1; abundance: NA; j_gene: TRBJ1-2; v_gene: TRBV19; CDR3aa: CASSFRDRGKGYTF; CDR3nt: TGTGCCAGTAGTTTCCGGGACAGGGGTAAGGGCTACACCTTC
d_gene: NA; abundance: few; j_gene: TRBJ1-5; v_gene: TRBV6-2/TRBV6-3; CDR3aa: CASSYGSSNQPQHF; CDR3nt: TGTGCCAGCAGTTACGGGTCTAGCAATCAGCCCCAGCATTTT
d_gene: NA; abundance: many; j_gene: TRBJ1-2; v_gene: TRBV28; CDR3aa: CASSRPGTHNYGYTF; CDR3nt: TGTGCCAGCAGCCGTCCCGGGACACATAACTATGGCTACACCTTC
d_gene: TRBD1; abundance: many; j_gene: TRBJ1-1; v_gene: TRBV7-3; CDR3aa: CASSWDRNTEAFF; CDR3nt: TGTGCCAGCAGCTGGGACAGGAACACTGAAGCTTTCTTT
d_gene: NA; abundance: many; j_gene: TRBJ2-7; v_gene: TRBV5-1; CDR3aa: CASSPRSGSYEQYF; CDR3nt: TGCGCCAGCAGCCCCCGGTCAGGGTCCTACGAGCAGTACTTC
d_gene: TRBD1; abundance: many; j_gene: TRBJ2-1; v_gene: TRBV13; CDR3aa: CASSGDRGDPFDEQFF; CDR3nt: TGTGCCAGCAGCGGGGACAGGGGGGACCCTTTTGATGAGCAGTTCTTC
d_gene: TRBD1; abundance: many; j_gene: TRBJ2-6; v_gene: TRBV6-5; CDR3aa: CASSYSKTGAGANVLTF; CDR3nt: TGTGCCAGCAGTTACTCGAAAACAGGGGCTGGGGCCAACGTCCTGACTTTC
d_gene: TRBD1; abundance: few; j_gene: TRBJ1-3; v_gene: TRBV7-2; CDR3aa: CASRPDRAGNTIYF; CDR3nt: TGTGCCAGCAGACCGGACAGGGCCGGAAACACCATATATTTT
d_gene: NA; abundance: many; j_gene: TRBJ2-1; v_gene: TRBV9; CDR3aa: CASSVAVDGHEQFF; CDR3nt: TGTGCCAGCAGCGTAGCGGTAGACGGCCATGAGCAGTTCTTC
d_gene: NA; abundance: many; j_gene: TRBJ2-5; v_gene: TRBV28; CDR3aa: CASSLVAIQETQYF; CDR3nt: TGTGCCAGCAGTTTAGTAGCTATCCAAGAGACCCAGTACTTC
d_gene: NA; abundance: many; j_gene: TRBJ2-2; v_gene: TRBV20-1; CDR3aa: CSARDRLNTGELFF; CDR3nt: TGCAGTGCTAGAGATCGTCTGAACACCGGGGAGCTGTTTTTT
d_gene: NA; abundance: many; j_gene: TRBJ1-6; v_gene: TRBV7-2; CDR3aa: CASSLGLPFNSPLHF; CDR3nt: TGTGCCAGCAGCTTAGGCCTCCCCTTCAATTCACCCCTCCACTTT
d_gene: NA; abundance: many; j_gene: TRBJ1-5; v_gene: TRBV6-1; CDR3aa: CASSGRDSNQPQHF; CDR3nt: TGTGCCAGCAGTGGCAGGGATAGCAATCAGCCCCAGCATTTT
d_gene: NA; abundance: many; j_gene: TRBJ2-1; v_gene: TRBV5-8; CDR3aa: CASSLDPVYNEQFF; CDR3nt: TGTGCCAGCAGCTTGGACCCCGTATACAATGAGCAGTTCTTC
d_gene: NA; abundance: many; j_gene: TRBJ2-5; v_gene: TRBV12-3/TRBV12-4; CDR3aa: CASSVRRETQYF; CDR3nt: TGTGCCAGCAGCGTCCGGCGGGAGACCCAGTACTTC
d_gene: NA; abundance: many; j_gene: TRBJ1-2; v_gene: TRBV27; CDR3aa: CASSPGPGGGYTF; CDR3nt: TGTGCCAGCAGCCCGGGGCCCGGGGGAGGCTACACCTTC
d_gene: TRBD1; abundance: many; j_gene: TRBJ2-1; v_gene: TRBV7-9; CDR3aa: CASSRQGTHQGFF; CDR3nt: TGTGCCAGCAGCCGACAGGGGACCCACCAGGGGTTCTTC
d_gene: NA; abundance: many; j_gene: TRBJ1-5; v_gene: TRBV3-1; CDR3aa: CASSQDRGYQPQHF; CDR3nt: TGTGCCAGCAGCCAAGACAGGGGTTATCAGCCCCAGCATTTT
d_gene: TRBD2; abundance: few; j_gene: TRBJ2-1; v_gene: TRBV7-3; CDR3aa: CASSLMPSGRMDEQFF; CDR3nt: TGTGCCAGCAGCTTAATGCCTAGCGGGAGAATGGATGAGCAGTTCTTC
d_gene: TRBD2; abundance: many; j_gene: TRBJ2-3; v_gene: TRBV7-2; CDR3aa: CASSLGGGRNTQYF; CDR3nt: TGTGCCAGCAGCTTAGGGGGCGGGAGAAATACGCAGTATTTT
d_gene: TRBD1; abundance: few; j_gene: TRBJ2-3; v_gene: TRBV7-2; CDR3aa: CASSLALQGALVVDTQYF; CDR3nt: TGTGCCAGCAGCTTAGCCTTACAGGGGGCCCTGGTCGTAGATACGCAGTATTTT
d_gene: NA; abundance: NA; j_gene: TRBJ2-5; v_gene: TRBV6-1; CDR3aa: CASSELVYGETQYF; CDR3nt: TGTGCCAGCAGTGAACTAGTTTACGGAGAGACCCAGTACTTC
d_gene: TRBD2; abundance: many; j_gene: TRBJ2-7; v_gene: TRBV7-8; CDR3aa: CASSLPLAGVYEQYF; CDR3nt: TGTGCCAGCAGCTTACCACTAGCGGGAGTCTACGAGCAGTACTTC
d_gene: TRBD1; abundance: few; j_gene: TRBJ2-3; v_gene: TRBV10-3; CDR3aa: CAISDPGTGGTDTQYF; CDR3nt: TGTGCCATCAGTGACCCAGGGACAGGGGGCACAGATACGCAGTATTTT
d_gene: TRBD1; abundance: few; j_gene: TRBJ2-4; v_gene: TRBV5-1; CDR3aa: CASSWEGQGNIQYF; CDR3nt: TGCGCCAGCAGCTGGGAGGGACAGGGTAACATTCAGTACTTC
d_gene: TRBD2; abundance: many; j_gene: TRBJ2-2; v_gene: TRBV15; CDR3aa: CATRGGSGSRYTGELFF; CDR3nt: TGTGCCACCAGAGGGGGTAGCGGGAGTAGGTACACCGGGGAGCTGTTTTTT
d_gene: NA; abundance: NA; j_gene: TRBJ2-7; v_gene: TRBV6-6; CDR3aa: CASVLGDEQYF; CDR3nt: TGTGCCAGCGTGCTAGGAGACGAGCAGTACTTC
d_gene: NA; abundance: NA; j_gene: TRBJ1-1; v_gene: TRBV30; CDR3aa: CAVHYPNTEAFF; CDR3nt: TGTGCCGTACACTACCCGAACACTGAAGCTTTCTTT
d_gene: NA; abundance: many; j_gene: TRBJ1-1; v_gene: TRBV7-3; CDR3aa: CASKGQNTEAFF; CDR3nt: TGTGCCAGCAAGGGCCAGAACACTGAAGCTTTCTTT
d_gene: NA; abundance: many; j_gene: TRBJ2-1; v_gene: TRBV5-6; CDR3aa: CASSLSGNRVHNEQFF; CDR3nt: TGTGCCAGCAGCTTGTCAGGGAACAGGGTCCACAATGAGCAGTTCTTC
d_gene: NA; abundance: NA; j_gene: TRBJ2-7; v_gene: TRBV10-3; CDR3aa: CAIGLLPVGGTYEQYF; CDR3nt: TGTGCCATCGGCCTTCTCCCCGTTGGTGGGACCTACGAGCAGTACTTC
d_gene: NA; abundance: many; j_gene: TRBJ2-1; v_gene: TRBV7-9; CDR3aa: CASSSGGNWQDEQFF; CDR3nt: TGTGCCAGCAGCTCCGGCGGAAACTGGCAGGATGAGCAGTTCTTC
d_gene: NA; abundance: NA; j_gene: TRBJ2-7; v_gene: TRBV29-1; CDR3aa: CSVEDQTGTPDYEQYF; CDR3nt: TGCAGCGTTGAAGACCAGACCGGGACACCGGACTACGAGCAGTACTTC
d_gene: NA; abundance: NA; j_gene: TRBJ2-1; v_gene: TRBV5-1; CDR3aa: CASREWVYNEQFF; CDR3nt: TGCGCCAGCCGGGAGTGGGTATACAATGAGCAGTTCTTC
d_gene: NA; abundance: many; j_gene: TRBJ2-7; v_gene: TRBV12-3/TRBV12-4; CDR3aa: CASTPGATYEQYF; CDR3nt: TGTGCCAGCACCCCCGGGGCCACCTACGAGCAGTACTTC
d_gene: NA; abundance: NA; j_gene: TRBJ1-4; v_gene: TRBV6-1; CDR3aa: CASSPKGGANEKLFF; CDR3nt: TGTGCCAGCAGTCCTAAGGGGGGGGCTAATGAAAAACTGTTTTTT
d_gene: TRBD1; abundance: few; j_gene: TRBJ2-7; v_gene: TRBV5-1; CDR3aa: CASSGGQGAWEQYF; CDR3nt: TGCGCCAGCAGCGGGGGACAGGGGGCGTGGGAGCAGTACTTC
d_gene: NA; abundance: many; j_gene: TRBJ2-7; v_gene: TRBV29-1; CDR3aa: CSVEVAVYEQYF; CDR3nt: TGCAGCGTTGAAGTAGCAGTCTACGAGCAGTACTTC
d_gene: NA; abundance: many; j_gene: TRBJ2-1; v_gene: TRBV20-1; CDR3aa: CSASGDLYNEQFF; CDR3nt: TGCAGTGCTAGTGGTGACCTTTACAATGAGCAGTTCTTC
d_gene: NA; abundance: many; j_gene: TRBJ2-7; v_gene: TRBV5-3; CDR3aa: CARSPRAAVEQYF; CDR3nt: TGTGCCAGAAGCCCCCGGGCAGCGGTCGAGCAGTACTTC
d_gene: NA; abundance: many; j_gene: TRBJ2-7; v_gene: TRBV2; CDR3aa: CASYGVGVSEQYF; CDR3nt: TGTGCCAGCTATGGGGTCGGGGTCAGCGAGCAGTACTTC
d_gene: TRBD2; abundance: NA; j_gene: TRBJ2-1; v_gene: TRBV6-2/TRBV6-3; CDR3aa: CASSFLAGGVYNEQFF; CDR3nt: TGTGCCAGCAGTTTCCTAGCGGGAGGGGTGTACAATGAGCAGTTCTTC
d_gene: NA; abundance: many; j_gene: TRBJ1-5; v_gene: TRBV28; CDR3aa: CASSYRVSQPQHF; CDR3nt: TGTGCCAGCAGTTACAGGGTGTCTCAGCCCCAGCATTTT
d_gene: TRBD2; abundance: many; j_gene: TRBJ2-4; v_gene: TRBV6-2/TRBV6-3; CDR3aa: CASRAAGGPLTKNIQYF; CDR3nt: TGTGCCAGCAGAGCAGCGGGAGGGCCGCTAACCAAAAACATTCAGTACTTC